This record looks at one TCR beta chain sequence and its context. This sample is drawn from a study of cytomegalovirus exposure and HLA in healthy donors. The primer mix had 60 Vbeta and 13 Jbeta primers. TCRdb keeps only in-frame clones here, not all; method: immunoSEQ multiplex PCR. The table shows about 120,000 clones, with more than 65% occurring only once. Germline CDR1 and CDR2: SGHVS and FQNEAQ. V lost 5 bases and J lost 0, with 17 bases in between. This CDR3 has 17 amino acids. The J gene is TRBJ1-3, the V gene TRBV7-8, with D unresolved. The sequence came from a man aged 18 to 29 in good health and CMV-seronegative. The sequenced sample consisted of PBMCs. The CDR3 protein is CASSPERSLYSGNTIYF. CDR3 bases: TGTGCCAGCAGCCCTGAGAGGTCTCTTTACTCTGGAAACACCATATATTTT.